The sequence of this TCR beta chain was determined in a study of OX40 agonist ivuxolimab in advanced cancers. Study results and caveats: Expanded clones tended on average to be more numerous among CD8+ T cells than CD4+.

The study sampled blood at baseline, cycle 4 day 1, and cycle 7 day 1. Profiling relied on immunoSEQ multiplex PCR, and the TCRdb table lists in-frame clones only, not all of them. Of roughly 19,000 clones detected, more than 70% appear once; the ten largest clones hold approximately 11%. This clone appeared once. What it binds is not known. This CDR3 has 17 amino acids. The V gene's germline CDR1 is MGHRA and CDR2 YSYEKL. With 1 base removed from V and 6 bases from J, the gap between germline ends came to 19 bases. V gene TRBV4-1 combines with J gene TRBJ2-1; the D gene could be TRBD1 or TRBD2 (6 bases each). The material sequenced was CD4+ or CD8+ T cells sorted from blood, taken in a trial of the OX40 agonist ivuxolimab. This sequence originates from an adult with an advanced solid tumor such as melanoma, head and neck, liver or kidney cancer. Here the CDR3 DNA reads TGCGCCAGCAGCCAAGTAGCCCGGGGGCCCCGGTTCAATGAGCAGTTCTTC. This codes for CASSQVARGPRFNEQFF.